Below are 32 T cell receptor beta chains sequenced from a single sample in a study of graft-versus-host responses after intestinal transplantation (dated by TCRdb to the early 2020s). Libraries were made using the immunoSEQ multiplex PCR assay. TCRdb took this table from immuneACCESS and kept in-frame rearrangements with V and J called. Such tables lack part of the clones; where checked against another copy, unresolved V genes explain under half of the gap, and the rest is unexplained. Across this sample there are 35,000 to 45,000 clones, with around nine tenths seen only once. The biggest ten clones account for 7% to 7.5% of the sample. The sample here was PBMCs, taken just under 270 days after transplant. The receptors derive from a human patient who received an intestinal transplant, so some T cells may come from the graft donor.

J is TRBJ1-1 and V is TRBV2; weak D call: TRBD1 (5 bases). The CDR3 covers 17 residues. Germline V gives CDR1 SNHLY, CDR2 FYNNEI. Trimming took off 6 bases at V and 0 bases at J, with 20 bases between the two ends. The chain's CDR3 is CASRRDSRRHMNTEAFF. The CDR3, as DNA: TGTGCCAGCAGGCGCGACAGCAGGCGTCATATGAACACTGAAGCTTTCTTT.

This clone was observed once. The chain carries TRBV6-5 and TRBJ1-1; D is ambiguous. The CDR3 has 16 amino acids. V shed 0 bases and J shed 4 bases, with 15 bases lying between them. Germline V gene lookup returns CDR1 MNHEY and CDR2 SVGAGI. Here the CDR3 DNA reads TGTGCCAGCAGTTACTCGAGTATCTTTGGTAGCACTGAAGCTTTCTTT. Its protein product is CASSYSSIFGSTEAFF.

This chain links TRBV5-4 with TRBJ1-5; D is possibly TRBD1 (5 bases). The CDR3 contains 15 residues. CDR1 is SGHNT, CDR2 YYREEE, per germline (reference sequence). Trimming pared 1 base from V and 4 bases from J, leaving 12 bases between. CDR3 sequence (DNA): TGTGCCAGCAGCTTGTGGTGGGGCGGTAATCAGCCCCAGCATTTT. Protein product: CASSLWWGGNQPQHF.

The chain joins TRBV6-6 to TRBJ2-7; 10 positions agree with TRBD2. Germline V gives CDR1 MNHNY, CDR2 SVGAGI (reference sequence). The CDR3 totals 14 residues. V shed 6 bases and J 1 base; nucleotides not matched to a gene: 3. Here the CDR3 reads CASSLLAGSYEQYF. Here the CDR3 DNA reads TGTGCCAGCAGCTTACTAGCGGGGTCCTACGAGCAGTACTTC.

The rearrangement uses TRBV5-1 and TRBJ1-2; 8 bases agree with TRBD1. The CDR3 runs 16 residues. J was trimmed by 1 base and V by 3 bases; bases with no gene match: 8. Per germline, CDR1 SGHRS and CDR2 YFSETQ. The CDR3 nucleotides are TGCGCCAGCAGCTCGGACAGGGTCAGCCTTAACTATGGCTACACCTTC. Its protein product is CASSSDRVSLNYGYTF. Using reference TRBV5-1 and TRBJ1-2 for the parts outside the CDR3, the full variable domain is KAGVTQTPRYLIKTRGQQVTLSCSPISGHRSVSWYQQTPGQGLQFLFEYFSETQRNKGNFPGRFSGRQFSNSRSEMNVSTLELGDSALYLCASSSDRVSLNYGYTFGSGTRLTVV.

The genes are TRBV15 and TRBJ2-7; tentative D call: TRBD2 (6 bases). Trimming left V 1 base short and J 5 bases short, with 15 bases between. The CDR3 length is 15 residues. Germline V gene data show CDR1 as LNHNV and CDR2 as YYDKDF (reference sequence). The CDR3 loop is CATSRVTGVRDEQYF. The CDR3 nucleotides are TGTGCCACCAGCAGAGTTACGGGGGTGAGGGACGAGCAGTACTTC.

J is TRBJ1-1 and V is TRBV29-1; 10 nucleotides match TRBD1. After removal of 6 bases from V and 5 bases from J, the junction contained 9 bases not matched to a gene. The CDR3 consists of 14 residues. CDR1 and CDR2 from the germline V gene are SQVTM and ANQGSEA. CDR3 protein: CSVQTGTGVTEAFF. DNA for the CDR3: TGCAGCGTCCAAACCGGGACAGGGGTTACTGAAGCTTTCTTT.

This clone was recorded once. V is TRBV9 and J is TRBJ2-1, with TRBD2 identical over 10 bases. This CDR3 spans 15 amino acids. The V and J ends lost 2 bases and 3 bases, in that order; junction bases with no gene match: 2. Germline assignment: CDR1 SGDLS and CDR2 YYNGEE. DNA for the CDR3: TGTGCCAGCAGCGTCAGCGGGGGGGGCTACAATGAGCAGTTCTTC. Its protein product is CASSVSGGGYNEQFF.

The CDR3 DNA reads as TGTGCCAGCAGCCGTAGACTAGCGGGGCCAAGTGAGACCCAGTACTTC. This sequence encodes CASSRRLAGPSETQYF. The V and J genes are TRBV7-9 and TRBJ2-5; 11 bases are a match to TRBD2. The CDR3 totals 16 residues. Unmatched junction bases numbered 10, after V lost 5 bases and J lost 5 bases. Looked up from germline, CDR1 is SEHNR and CDR2 is FQNEAQ (reference sequence).

The chain employs TRBV10-3 and TRBJ2-5, with unresolved D. The germline V and J ends were trimmed by 2 bases and 2 bases, with 12 bases remaining between them. The germline V gene has CDR1 ENHRY and CDR2 SYGVKD. The length of the CDR3 is 15 residues. CDR3 amino acids: CAISEPPGLQETQYF. Here the CDR3 DNA reads TGTGCCATCAGTGAGCCCCCGGGTCTACAAGAGACCCAGTACTTC.

This clone occurred once. This chain uses TRBV6-4 with TRBJ1-5, with D possibly matching TRBD1 (5 bases). Trimming cost V 4 bases and J 6 bases, with 31 bases left between them. Germline V CDR1 and CDR2: MRHNA, SNTAGT. The CDR3 consists of 20 residues. This CDR3 reads CASSGGGNNRDGVSLQPQHF. The CDR3 region has the DNA TGTGCCAGCAGTGGCGGCGGCAACAACCGGGACGGGGTATCTCTTCAGCCCCAGCATTTT.

V is TRBV9 and J is TRBJ2-3, with TRBD2 matching 11 bases. The V and J ends lost 2 bases and 6 bases, in that order; junction bases with no gene match: 2. This CDR3 has 14 residues. The germline CDR1 and CDR2 sequences are SGDLS and YYNGEE. Here the CDR3 reads CASSVSGGVDTQYF. The CDR3 coding sequence is TGTGCCAGCAGCGTTAGCGGGGGGGTCGATACGCAGTATTTT.

V usage is TRBV15 and J usage is TRBJ1-2; no reliable D call. CDR3 size: 13 residues. The germline gives CDR1 LNHNV, CDR2 YYDKDF (reference sequence). V lost 4 bases to trimming and J lost 6 bases, with 12 bases between them. Written as DNA, the CDR3 is TGTGCCACCAGCACGGAAATGGTGGATGGCTACACCTTC. It encodes CATSTEMVDGYTF. Supplemented by reference TRBV15 and TRBJ1-2, the full variable domain reads DAMVIQNPRYQVTQFGKPVTLSCSQTLNHNVMYWYQQKSSQAPKLLFHYYDKDFNNEADTPDNFQSRRPNTSFCFLDIRSPGLGDTAMYLCATSTEMVDGYTFGSGTRLTVV.

This clone was observed once. This sequence joins TRBV6-5 and TRBJ2-3, with 9 bases fitting TRBD1. There are 13 residues in the CDR3. The V and J ends lost 6 bases and 10 bases, in that order; junction bases with no gene match: 8. CDR1 and CDR2 from the germline V gene are MNHEY and SVGAGI. The CDR3 nucleotides read TGTGCCAGCAGACCCTCCCGGGACAGGGCGCAGTATTTT. It codes for CASRPSRDRAQYF.

V usage is TRBV29-1 and J usage is TRBJ2-7; 8 bases line up with TRBD1. V lost 7 bases and J lost 6; bases outside the gene matches: 8. CDR3 size: 12 residues. From germline, CDR1 is SQVTM and CDR2 ANQGSEA. The CDR3 spells CSGGQVKGEQYF. Here the CDR3 DNA reads TGCAGCGGGGGACAGGTTAAGGGCGAGCAGTACTTC.

The chain carries TRBV20-1 and TRBJ1-1, with D uncertain. The CDR3 covers 11 residues. Trimming left V 5 bases short and J 1 base short, with 5 bases between. CDR1 is DFQATT, CDR2 SNEGSKA, per germline (reference sequence). The CDR3 loop reads CSAPGNTEAFF. The CDR3 region has the DNA TGCAGTGCTCCGGGGAACACTGAAGCTTTCTTT.

The chain recombines TRBV4-2 with TRBJ2-7; tentatively, D is TRBD1 or TRBD2 (5 bases each). The V end was cut by 5 bases, the J end by 5 bases, with 13 bases between. The germline gives CDR1 LGHNA, CDR2 YNFKEQ. The CDR3 extends over 13 amino acids. This CDR3 is CASSLAGRDEQYF. The DNA for the CDR3 is TGTGCCAGCAGCTTGGCAGGGCGGGACGAGCAGTACTTC.

The CDR3 is CASSPTGRGTGGYTF. The CDR3 DNA reads TGTGCCAGCAGCCCGACGGGGCGGGGCACGGGTGGCTACACCTTC. V is TRBV7-3 and J is TRBJ1-2; TRBD1 is a possible D gene (5 bases). The CDR3 spans 15 residues. V was trimmed by 5 bases and J by 7 bases, leaving 20 bases between them. From germline, CDR1 is SGHTA and CDR2 FQGTGA.

This rearrangement joins TRBV11-2 to TRBJ1-1; the D gene is possibly TRBD1 (6 bases). Germline V gene lookup returns CDR1 SGHAT and CDR2 FQNNGV. The CDR3 is 13 amino acids. V lost 3 bases and J 11 bases, leaving 16 bases between the germline ends. The CDR3 DNA follows: TGTGCCAGCAGCTTGGCTCAGGGGAATGGCGCTTTCTTT. Its translation: CASSLAQGNGAFF.

The chain couples TRBV2 to TRBJ2-7; a possible D gene is TRBD2 (5 bases). Trimming removed 4 bases from V and 7 bases from J, with 5 bases in between. This CDR3 has 10 residues. Germline V gene sequence: CDR1 SNHLY, CDR2 FYNNEI. For the CDR3, the DNA is TGTGCCAGCAGTGGAGGGGAGCAGTACTTC. Its translation is CASSGGEQYF.

The gene calls are TRBV7-9 and TRBJ2-5, with no clear D. Germline values: CDR1 SEHNR, CDR2 FQNEAQ (reference sequence). Trimming took off 3 bases at V and 1 base at J, with 9 bases between the two ends. This CDR3 is 14 amino acids long. The CDR3 DNA reads TGTGCCAGCAGCTTCGGCAGTTTCCAAGAGACCCAGTACTTC. It specifies CASSFGSFQETQYF. Supplemented by reference TRBV7-9 and TRBJ2-5, the full variable domain reads DTGVSQNPRHKITKRGQNVTFRCDPISEHNRLYWYRQTLGQGPEFLTYFQNEAQLEKSRLLSDRFSAERPKGSFSTLEIQRTEQGDSAMYLCASSFGSFQETQYFGPGTRLLVL.

The chain has TRBV9 and TRBJ1-1; D call uncertain. This CDR3 is built from 18 residues. Germline V CDR1 and CDR2: SGDLS, YYNGEE. With 1 base removed from V and 1 base from J, the gap between germline ends came to 20 bases. This chain's CDR3 is CASSVNSYTTSANTEAFF. CDR3 DNA: TGTGCCAGCAGCGTAAACAGTTACACTACCTCTGCGAACACTGAAGCTTTCTTT.

This chain connects TRBV11-2 to TRBJ1-1; D uncertain. Trimming cost V 5 bases and J 4 bases, with 11 bases left between them. The CDR3 spans 13 residues. The V gene's germline CDR1 is SGHAT and CDR2 FQNNGV. This CDR3 reads CASSPGRTTEAFF. CDR3 DNA sequence: TGTGCCAGCAGCCCCGGGCGGACCACTGAAGCTTTCTTT.

This chain connects TRBV19 to TRBJ2-6, with a possible D match to TRBD1 (6 bases). The CDR3 covers 17 residues. Trimming stripped 6 bases from V and 0 bases from J, with 15 bases between. Germline CDR1 and CDR2: LNHDA and SQIVND (reference sequence). DNA for the CDR3: TGTGCCAGTAGATTGACAGGCCCGGTCTCTGGGGCCAACGTCCTGACTTTC. It translates to CASRLTGPVSGANVLTF.

This chain connects TRBV30 to TRBJ2-7, with 8 bases that match TRBD2. Germline assignment: CDR1 GTSNPN and CDR2 SVGIG (reference sequence). Germline trimming cut 0 bases from V and 3 bases from J; bases unmatched to any gene: 4. This CDR3 contains 14 residues. CDR3: CAWSVVAGGYEQYF. CDR3 DNA: TGTGCCTGGAGTGTAGTGGCGGGAGGCTACGAGCAGTACTTC. Variable domain in full (rest from reference TRBV30 and TRBJ2-7): SQTIHQWPATLVQPVGSPLSLECTVEGTSNPNLYWYRQAAGRGLQLLFYSVGIGQISSEVPQNLSASRPQDRQFILSSKKLLLSDSGFYLCAWSVVAGGYEQYFGPGTRLTVT.

The chain uses TRBV19 and TRBJ1-2; 8 nucleotides line up with TRBD1. V lost 5 bases and J lost 7; bases outside the gene matches: 12. This CDR3 is 15 amino acids long. Germline V gene sequence: CDR1 LNHDA, CDR2 SQIVND (reference sequence). The CDR3 nucleotides read TGTGCCAGTAGTTGGTCGCGGACAGGGAATGGTGGCTACACCTTC. As protein: CASSWSRTGNGGYTF. The variable domain in full, completed from reference TRBV19 and TRBJ1-2, reads DGGITQSPKYLFRKEGQNVTLSCEQNLNHDAMYWYRQDPGQGLRLIYYSQIVNDFQKGDIAEGYSVSREKKESFPLTVTSAQKNPTAFYLCASSWSRTGNGGYTFGSGTRLTVV.

The V and J genes are TRBV27 and TRBJ2-2; 8 bases align to TRBD2. V was clipped by 5 bases and J by 7 bases; unmatched bases: 9. Germline CDR1 is MNHEY and CDR2 is SMNVEV (reference sequence). The CDR3 has 15 amino acids. The CDR3 DNA sequence: TGTGCCAGCAGTCGCCCGGGACTAGTTGGCGGGGAGCTGTTTTTT. Amino acids: CASSRPGLVGGELFF.

This clone was seen more than once but under ten times. V and J are TRBV5-1 and TRBJ2-7, with 10 bases that match TRBD2. Germline CDR1 reads SGHRS; CDR2 reads YFSETQ. V was pared by 4 bases and J by 6 bases, with 10 bases of the junction left unmatched. This CDR3 spans 15 amino acids. Here the CDR3 reads CASSTSGVARGEQYF. In DNA, the CDR3 is TGCGCCAGCAGCACTAGCGGGGTCGCCAGGGGCGAGCAGTACTTC.

The chain links TRBV5-4 to TRBJ1-1; D uncertain. Germline CDR1 reads SGHNT; CDR2 reads YYREEE (reference sequence). CDR3 length equals 11 residues. V lost 0 bases, J lost 3 bases, and 0 bases lay in between. CDR3 sequence reads: CASSLDTEAFF. CDR3 coding DNA: TGTGCCAGCAGCTTGGACACTGAAGCTTTCTTT.

This chain joins TRBV5-1 and TRBJ2-3; 7 nucleotides line up with TRBD1. Trimming at V came to 0 bases and at J to 4 bases, leaving 2 bases not matched to a gene. This CDR3 contains 14 residues. Germline CDR1 SGHRS, CDR2 YFSETQ. The CDR3 loop is CASSLGQGADTQYF. CDR3 sequence (DNA): TGCGCCAGCAGCTTGGGTCAGGGGGCAGATACGCAGTATTTT. The variable domain in full, completed from reference TRBV5-1 and TRBJ2-3, reads KAGVTQTPRYLIKTRGQQVTLSCSPISGHRSVSWYQQTPGQGLQFLFEYFSETQRNKGNFPGRFSGRQFSNSRSEMNVSTLELGDSALYLCASSLGQGADTQYFGPGTRLTVL.

The chain is built from TRBV9 and TRBJ2-1; 8 nucleotides align to TRBD2. Looked up from germline, CDR1 is SGDLS and CDR2 is YYNGEE. After removal of 3 bases from V and 6 bases from J, the junction contained 5 bases not matched to a gene. This CDR3 is built from 14 residues. CDR3 residues: CASSAGLAGNEQFF. The CDR3 nucleotides are TGTGCCAGCAGCGCCGGACTAGCTGGCAATGAGCAGTTCTTC. The whole variable domain, filled in from reference TRBV9 and TRBJ2-1, reads DSGVTQTPKHLITATGQRVTLRCSPRSGDLSVYWYQQSLDQGLQFLIQYYNGEERAKGNILERFSAQQFPDLHSELNLSSLELGDSALYFCASSAGLAGNEQFFGPGTRLTVL.

With regard to this clone: Germline and junction disagree at one end, which may indicate a read error. The V gene is TRBV27, the J gene TRBJ2-2; D unresolved. Germline values: CDR1 MNHEY, CDR2 SMNVEV (reference sequence). The CDR3 extends over 14 amino acids. CDR3 nucleotide sequence: TGTGCCAGCTCGGCCCTGATGAACAACGGGGAGCTGTTTTTT. As protein: CASSALMNNGELFF.